This TCR beta chain emerged from a study of blood T cell repertoires in COVID-19. Study at large: Collection of acute and convalescent COVID-19 samples took place in the United States, Italy and Spain. PBMCs, B-cell-depleted T cells, or T cells provided the cDNA or gDNA that made up the material.

Methods used by the authors: The assay estimated nucleated cells by amplifying reference gene primers. Data came from immunoSEQ multiplex PCR; TCRdb stores just in-frame clones and leaves some out. The DNA gave D and trimming, while V, J and clone size come from that table. Of roughly 190,000 clones listed, roughly 91% are singletons. The sample comprised peripheral blood. The receptor's source is a man aged 40-50 years with active or convalescent COVID-19.

As DNA, the CDR3 is TGTGCCAGCAGTTACGTAGCGAACACTGAAGCTTTCTTT. Protein product: CASSYVANTEAFF. V is TRBV6-2 or TRBV6-3 and J is TRBJ1-1; no clear D. CDR3 size: 13 residues. V was shortened by 2 bases and J by 1 base, with 5 bases between the two germline ends. Looked up from germline, CDR1 is MNHEY and CDR2 is SVGEGT.